The present T cell receptor beta chain was sequenced within a study of blood T cell repertoires in COVID-19 (dated by TCRdb to between 2020 and 2021). Background for the entire study: Collaborator samples came from the United States, Italy and Spain and covered acute and convalescent phases of COVID-19. Subjects who had been exposed to COVID-19, were actively infected with it, or had recovered from it provided the deeply sampled blood TCRbeta repertoires that made up the dataset. The prospective study material was composed of cDNA or gDNA derived from T cells, B-cell-depleted T cells, or PBMCs. The repertoires were released in a freely available public database intended as a resource for research on the immune response to SARS-CoV-2. Nearly every sample came with metadata listing a de-identified subject ID, COVID-19 status, age in years and sex. Where available, HLA class I and class II types were obtained from metadata supplied by the sample provider rather than from assay-based typing. The samples were drawn from two sources: the first 160 participants of the ongoing ImmuneRACE study, and fewer than 1,500 subjects contributed by 6 global collaborators.

The study at large found these results: How much clinical and demographic metadata was included differed by source and by participant, and the metadata was provided uncurated.

To note about this clone: Its antigen is unknown. No base-level quality is on record; no much larger clone is a single base apart.

TCRbeta CDR3 regions were amplified from genomic DNA by means of the immunoSEQ Assay, a bias-controlled multiplex PCR. The authors' pipeline ran thus. Within the assay, amplification of reference gene primers was used to estimate how many nucleated cells each sample contained. Sequence reads were collapsed and filtered to measure the absolute abundance of every unique TCRbeta CDR3 rearrangement. For each sample, productive Simpson clonality was calculated as the square root of Simpson's diversity index across productive rearrangements. This is the immuneACCESS table as TCRdb keeps it, with only in-frame sequences that have V and J called. A part of the clones is gone; compared with another copy, unresolved V genes explain less than half, and the rest is unexplained. V, J and clone size derive from that table, while D and trimming were established from the DNA sequence. Here the sample has some 490,000 clones; 88% occur a single time. The leading ten clones occupy approximately 8% of the sample.

In the prospective study, participants were about 18 to 90 years old, resided in around 25 geographic areas of the United States, and were enrolled through a virtual design. In the prospective study, cohorts were assigned on the basis of participant-reported clinical history obtained from a screening survey and a study questionnaire. For ImmuneRACE Cohort 3, a participant was defined as recovered based on two consecutive negative NP/OP PCR tests, clearance by a healthcare professional, or resolution of symptoms. In the prospective study, mobile phlebotomists collected whole blood, serum and a nasopharyngeal or oropharyngeal swab from each participant. Additional blood draws and questionnaires over an approximately two-month period could optionally be provided by prospective study participants. Prospective study blood samples were shipped either frozen or at room temperature before DNA extraction.

The germline V gene sets CDR1 to SGHDT and CDR2 to YYEEEE. V is cut by 0 bases and J by 3 bases, and the space between the germline ends is 14 bases. The CDR3 measures 16 amino acids from cysteine to phenylalanine. CDR3 DNA only is kept here, 48 bases in frame from base 1. The V and J segments used are TRBV5-6 and TRBJ2-3; a weak D assignment points to TRBD2 (6 bases agree). What was sequenced was PBMCs or T cells enriched from blood (not recorded which). The source is a woman aged 60-70 years who had recovered from COVID-19. The CDR3 corresponds to CASSLGSLARTDTQYF. The DNA sequence reads TGTGCCAGCAGCTTGGGGTCGCTAGCGCGAACAGATACGCAGTATTTT.